The 28 T cell receptor beta chains in this list originate from one sample, sequenced in a study of T cell responses to AZD1222 COVID-19 vaccine. Sequencing was performed with immunoSEQ multiplex PCR; in TCRdb, only in-frame clones are kept and a portion is missing. The data show 100,000 or so clones, with more than 70% seen just once and around a tenth held by the top ten. Sequences were derived from peripheral blood, sampled on day 0 of AZD1222 vaccination. All receptors come from an adult in good health.

The chain links TRBV7-9 to TRBJ2-3, with D uncertain. V shed 5 bases and J shed 3 bases, with 3 bases lying between them. CDR1 and CDR2 from the germline V gene are SEHNR and FQNEAQ (reference sequence). The CDR3 is 11 amino acids. The CDR3 nucleotides are TGTGCCAGCAGCGATACAGATACGCAGTATTTT. Translated: CASSDTDTQYF.

The chain joins TRBV6-2 or TRBV6-3 to TRBJ2-3; 14 nucleotides match TRBD2. The V segment lost 5 bases and the J segment 0 bases; nucleotides outside the gene matches: 10. Germline CDR1 reads MNHEY; CDR2 reads SVGEGT. CDR3 length: 19 residues. CDR3: CASSNDPGTSGRSTDTQYF. The DNA of the CDR3 is TGTGCCAGCAGTAATGACCCCGGGACTAGCGGGAGAAGCACAGATACGCAGTATTTT.

V usage is TRBV10-3 and J usage is TRBJ2-7; 7 nucleotides match TRBD2. V shed 7 bases, J shed 5 bases, and the junction held 14 bases outside the gene matches. This CDR3 contains 15 residues. The germline V gene has CDR1 ENHRY and CDR2 SYGVKD. The CDR3, as DNA: TGTGCCATCAAAGATACAGCGACTAGCATCAACGAGCAGTACTTC. Translation gives CAIKDTATSINEQYF.

CDR3 sequence: CARSPHGKSGELFF. In DNA, the CDR3 is TGTGCCCGATCCCCCCACGGAAAGAGCGGGGAGCTGTTTTTT. V usage is TRBV30 and J usage is TRBJ2-2; D gene ambiguous. The V end lost 8 bases, the J end lost 7 bases, and 20 bases lay between the germline ends. This CDR3 comprises 14 residues. The V gene's germline CDR1 is GTSNPN and CDR2 SVGIG (reference sequence). Full variable domain (outside the CDR3, taken from reference TRBV30 and TRBJ2-2): SQTIHQWPATLVQPVGSPLSLECTVEGTSNPNLYWYRQAAGRGLQLLFYSVGIGQISSEVPQNLSASRPQDRQFILSSKKLLLSDSGFYLCARSPHGKSGELFFGEGSRLTVL.

The V call is TRBV7-9, the J call TRBJ2-2; 11 bases align to TRBD2. The CDR3 totals 15 residues. Germline loops: CDR1 SEHNR, CDR2 FQNEAQ (reference sequence). Trimming at V came to 5 bases and at J to 6 bases, leaving 5 bases not matched to a gene. The CDR3 DNA sequence: TGTGCCAGCAGCCCAGGGACTAGCGGAGCCGGGGAGCTGTTTTTT. Translating gives CASSPGTSGAGELFF.

The chain combines TRBV7-7 with TRBJ1-5; no firm D call. The CDR3 covers 15 residues. The germline gives CDR1 SSHAT, CDR2 FNYEAQ (reference sequence). CDR3 sequence (DNA): TGTGCTACCTCATCGGGATTGCTGCACAATCAGCCCCAGCATTTT. Protein product: CATSSGLLHNQPQHF.

The rearrangement links TRBV9 to TRBJ2-2; 8 nucleotides align to TRBD2. Germline V gene sequence: CDR1 SGDLS, CDR2 YYNGEE. With 0 bases clipped from V and 1 base from J, the junction kept 2 bases outside the gene matches. The CDR3 runs 16 residues. CDR3 amino acids: CASSVGTSLNTGELFF. In DNA, the CDR3 is TGTGCCAGCAGCGTAGGGACTAGCCTGAACACCGGGGAGCTGTTTTTT.

This chain uses TRBV27 with TRBJ2-1, with D uncertain. Germline CDR1 MNHEY, CDR2 SMNVEV (reference sequence). The CDR3 has 14 amino acids. V dropped 8 bases and J dropped 0 bases, with 11 bases sitting between them. The DNA for the CDR3 is TGTGCCAGCGGCCAGAGTAGCTCCTACAATGAGCAGTTCTTC. This sequence encodes CASGQSSSYNEQFF.

This clone was observed a few times. CDR3 region: CASSLAGTETQYF. As DNA, the CDR3 is TGTGCCAGCAGTTTGGCCGGGACGGAGACCCAGTACTTC. This chain uses TRBV12-3 or TRBV12-4 with TRBJ2-5; possibly TRBD1 or TRBD2 for D (5 bases each). V was cut by 3 bases and J by 5 bases, with 10 bases left in between. The CDR3 extends over 13 amino acids.

The chain links TRBV5-1 to TRBJ2-7; TRBD2 matches at 8 bases. Germline V gene sequence: CDR1 SGHRS, CDR2 YFSETQ. With V trimmed by 7 bases and J by 2 bases, 8 bases remained unmatched. The CDR3 contains 14 residues. CDR3 in amino acids: CASRLERGTYEQYF. The CDR3 DNA is TGCGCCAGCCGACTAGAGCGGGGGACCTACGAGCAGTACTTC.

The chain is built from TRBV6-5 and TRBJ2-5, with D maybe TRBD2 (6 bases). Trimming removed 0 bases at V and 5 bases at J, with 10 bases between. The CDR3 consists of 14 residues. Germline CDR1 MNHEY, CDR2 SVGAGI. In DNA, the CDR3 is TGTGCCAGCAGTTACTCGTGGGCGGGGGAGACCCAGTACTTC. Translated, it gives CASSYSWAGETQYF.

The chain carries TRBV19 and TRBJ2-1; 7 bases are shared with TRBD2. CDR1 is LNHDA, CDR2 SQIVND, per germline (reference sequence). CDR3 length equals 14 residues. V was pared by 7 bases and J by 7 bases, with 10 bases of the junction left unmatched. The CDR3 DNA reads as TGTGCCAGTAAGGAGGGGAGGGCCATGAATGAGCAGTTCTTC. This translates into CASKEGRAMNEQFF.

V and J are TRBV27 and TRBJ1-5, with TRBD1 as a possible D gene (5 bases). CDR3 size: 17 residues. Per germline, CDR1 MNHEY and CDR2 SMNVEV (reference sequence). Trimming removed 1 base from V and 0 bases from J, with 13 bases in between. Here the CDR3 reads CASSLYFGGDSNQPQHF. Here the CDR3 DNA reads TGTGCCAGCAGTTTATATTTCGGAGGGGATAGCAATCAGCCCCAGCATTTT.

The V call is TRBV10-3, the J call TRBJ1-3; 7 bases align to TRBD1. CDR3 size: 14 residues. Germline-derived CDR1 and CDR2 are ENHRY and SYGVKD. The V and J ends lost 6 bases and 4 bases, in that order; junction bases with no gene match: 6. In DNA form, the CDR3 reads TGTGCCATCAGGGAAGACAGGGCAGGAAACACCATATATTTT. This sequence encodes CAIREDRAGNTIYF.

By share, this clone counts as medium-sized (0.01 to 0.1%). The rearrangement uses TRBV6-6 and TRBJ2-7, with 9 nucleotides matching TRBD2. Germline CDR1 MNHNY, CDR2 SVGAGI (reference sequence). J gave up 5 bases and V 7 bases, and 3 bases lay outside the gene matches. This CDR3 has 12 residues. The CDR3 here is CASIAGGHEQYF. CDR3 nucleotides: TGTGCCAGCATTGCGGGAGGGCACGAGCAGTACTTC.

The V gene is TRBV12-3 or TRBV12-4, the J gene TRBJ2-7; D gene uncertain. The CDR3 runs 13 residues. V lost 3 bases and J lost 6, with 12 bases in between. CDR3 loop: CASSFGFISEQYF. The CDR3 coding sequence is TGTGCCAGCAGTTTCGGTTTTATCTCCGAGCAGTACTTC.

This chain links TRBV2 with TRBJ2-5; perhaps TRBD2 as D (5 bases). V was clipped by 8 bases and J by 1 base, with 11 bases between them. The V gene's germline CDR1 is SNHLY and CDR2 FYNNEI. This CDR3 comprises 13 residues. CDR3 sequence reads: CASFRGTQETQYF. The CDR3 nucleotides read TGTGCCAGCTTTCGGGGAACCCAAGAGACCCAGTACTTC. Variable domain in full (rest from reference TRBV2 and TRBJ2-5): EPEVTQTPSHQVTQMGQEVILRCVPISNHLYFYWYRQILGQKVEFLVSFYNNEISEKSEIFDDQFSVERPDGSNFTLKIRSTKLEDSAMYFCASFRGTQETQYFGPGTRLLVL.

This clone turned up a few times. The sample carries other DNA sequences with the same CDR3. The V gene is TRBV5-1, the J gene TRBJ2-5; D remains ambiguous. V lost 0 bases and J 5 bases, leaving 11 bases between the germline ends. Germline values: CDR1 SGHRS, CDR2 YFSETQ. The CDR3 has 14 amino acids. CDR3 protein: CASSLEGNGETQYF. The CDR3 nucleotides read TGCGCCAGCAGCTTGGAGGGAAATGGGGAGACCCAGTACTTC.

The rearrangement joins TRBV24-1 to TRBJ2-1; D is unresolved. Deletions cut 2 bases from V and 8 bases from J, with 6 bases between. The germline CDR1 and CDR2 sequences are KGHDR and SFDVKD. This CDR3 is built from 12 residues. CDR3 sequence (DNA): TGTGCCACCAGTGATTGGCAGGATGAGCAGTTCTTC. It is translated as CATSDWQDEQFF.

This clone was seen only once. V is TRBV29-1 and J is TRBJ2-3, with TRBD2 as a possible D gene (6 bases). V lost 4 bases and J 7 bases, leaving 15 bases between the germline ends. CDR3 length: 13 residues. Germline loops: CDR1 SQVTM, CDR2 ANQGSEA. The CDR3 is CSVGRRELNTQYF. The CDR3 DNA reads as TGCAGCGTTGGGCGTCGGGAGTTAAATACGCAGTATTTT.

The genes are TRBV11-3 and TRBJ2-7, with 9 bases fitting TRBD2. Germline values: CDR1 SGHNT, CDR2 YENEEA. Trimming took 7 bases from V and 4 from J; bases not matched to a gene: 8. CDR3 length: 14 amino acids. The chain's CDR3 is CASNIRLAAYEQYF. The CDR3 DNA is TGTGCCAGCAACATTCGACTAGCGGCATACGAGCAGTACTTC.

This chain connects TRBV9 to TRBJ1-2; D possibly corresponds to TRBD1 (5 bases). V gave up 3 bases and J gave up 3 bases, with 12 bases separating them. The CDR3 consists of 14 residues. Germline CDR1 and CDR2: SGDLS and YYNGEE. The CDR3 region is CASSAPTGYYGYTF. The DNA for the CDR3 is TGTGCCAGCAGCGCCCCTACAGGATACTATGGCTACACCTTC.

V and J are TRBV28 and TRBJ2-7; either TRBD1 or TRBD2 may fit D (6 bases each). Germline V CDR1 and CDR2: MDHEN, SYDVKM. Trimming pared 8 bases from V and 6 bases from J, leaving 11 bases between. The CDR3 is 11 residues long. DNA for the CDR3: TGTGCCAGCCGGGGGCCACGCGAGCAGTACTTC. Translating gives CASRGPREQYF.

The chain employs TRBV5-1 and TRBJ2-5; TRBD2 agrees at 7 bases. Trimming took 0 bases from V and 2 from J; bases not matched to a gene: 7. The CDR3 has 16 amino acids. The germline V gene encodes CDR1 SGHRS and CDR2 YFSETQ. In DNA, the CDR3 is TGCGCCAGCAGCTTGGCCCTAGCTAGCGGACAAGAGACCCAGTACTTC. Protein sequence: CASSLALASGQETQYF.

The CDR3 DNA sequence: TGTGCCAGCAGCACCGGAGACAGAGGCGAGCAGTACTTC. Translated: CASSTGDRGEQYF. This sequence joins TRBV9 and TRBJ2-7; possible D gene TRBD1, 5 bases. This CDR3 comprises 13 residues. Trimming stripped 4 bases from V and 6 bases from J, with 14 bases between. The germline CDR1 and CDR2 sequences are SGDLS and YYNGEE.

V usage is TRBV27 and J usage is TRBJ2-1; tentative D call: TRBD1 (5 bases). V shed 7 bases and J shed 11 bases, with 18 bases lying between them. Per germline, CDR1 MNHEY and CDR2 SMNVEV (reference sequence). CDR3 size: 13 residues. DNA for the CDR3: TGTGCCAGCACCGACCTTAGGGGTTTGAAGCAGTTCTTC. Encoded protein: CASTDLRGLKQFF.

The CDR3 spells CASSQVQGWNYGYTF. The CDR3 nucleotides read TGTGCCAGCAGCCAAGTCCAGGGGTGGAACTATGGCTACACCTTC. This rearrangement joins TRBV14 to TRBJ1-2; D might be TRBD1 (6 bases). The CDR3 is made up of 15 amino acids. Germline V CDR1 and CDR2: SGHDN, FVKESK. With 1 base removed from V and 2 bases from J, the gap between germline ends came to 11 bases.

The rearrangement links TRBV19 to TRBJ1-5; the match to TRBD1 covers 7 bases. The germline gives CDR1 LNHDA, CDR2 SQIVND (reference sequence). V was pared by 3 bases and J by 9 bases, with 11 bases of the junction left unmatched. The CDR3 has 15 amino acids. The CDR3 region is CASSIRDRQSGPQHF. CDR3 coding DNA: TGTGCCAGTAGTATTCGGGACAGACAATCAGGGCCCCAGCATTTT.